The rows below give T cell receptor beta chains drawn from one sample of a study of blood T cell repertoires in COVID-19. This table comes from immunoSEQ multiplex PCR, and its TCRdb copy is limited to in-frame clones, with some not included. The sample yields 120,000 or so clones, 79% seen once. The sample taken for sequencing was peripheral blood. These receptors came from a man in his forties or fifties with active or convalescent COVID-19. Both conserved end residues are part of each CDR3. A D gene is named only where the DNA matches it firmly. Size is omitted from some rows. Given values are once, few, many or a class for expanded clones.

v_gene: TRBV3-1/TRBV3-2; d_gene: TRBD1; j_gene: TRBJ1-2; abundance: -; CDR3nt: TGTGCCAGCAGCGGACAGGGAATTACCTTC; CDR3aa: CASSGQGITF
v_gene: TRBV7-2; d_gene: -; j_gene: TRBJ1-5; abundance: -; CDR3nt: TGTGCCAGCAGCTTGGTTGGGCAGGGGACACAGCCCCAGCATTTT; CDR3aa: CASSLVGQGTQPQHF
v_gene: TRBV5-1; d_gene: TRBD2; j_gene: TRBJ2-3; abundance: -; CDR3nt: TGCGCCAGCAGCCCGGGACTAGCGGGAGGGAGCACAGATACGCAGTATTTT; CDR3aa: CASSPGLAGGSTDTQYF
v_gene: TRBV13; d_gene: -; j_gene: TRBJ1-1; abundance: -; CDR3nt: TGTGCCAGCAGCTTTCGGGGGAACACTGAAGCTTTCTTT; CDR3aa: CASSFRGNTEAFF
v_gene: TRBV6-6; d_gene: TRBD1; j_gene: TRBJ1-1; abundance: -; CDR3nt: TGTGCCAGCAGTTACGTGACAGGGCTGAACACTGAAGCTTTCTTT; CDR3aa: CASSYVTGLNTEAFF
v_gene: TRBV9; d_gene: -; j_gene: TRBJ1-4; abundance: -; CDR3nt: TGTGCCAGCAGCGTAGGGATAGCGGAAAAACTGTTTTTT; CDR3aa: CASSVGIAEKLFF
v_gene: TRBV7-9; d_gene: -; j_gene: TRBJ1-4; abundance: -; CDR3nt: TGTGCCAGCAGCTTAGCGGGAGGACTGATTGAAAAACTGTTTTTT; CDR3aa: CASSLAGGLIEKLFF
v_gene: TRBV27; d_gene: -; j_gene: TRBJ2-7; abundance: -; CDR3nt: TGTGCCAGCAGTTTCGGGATACGCGACGAGCAGTACTTC; CDR3aa: CASSFGIRDEQYF
v_gene: TRBV5-4; d_gene: -; j_gene: TRBJ2-5; abundance: few; CDR3nt: TGTGCCAGCAGCGTGTTGTCCGAAGAGACCCAGTACTTC; CDR3aa: CASSVLSEETQYF
v_gene: TRBV4-3; d_gene: -; j_gene: TRBJ2-1; abundance: -; CDR3nt: TGCGCCAGCAGCCAAAGGGGTGAGCAGTTCTTC; CDR3aa: CASSQRGEQFF
v_gene: TRBV6-5; d_gene: TRBD1; j_gene: TRBJ1-2; abundance: -; CDR3nt: TGTGCCAGCAATTTGAACCGGGACAGCAACTATGGCTACACCTTC; CDR3aa: CASNLNRDSNYGYTF
v_gene: TRBV7-7; d_gene: -; j_gene: TRBJ1-3; abundance: -; CDR3nt: TGTGCCAGCAGCTTGGGCCCTTTCTCTGGAAACACCATATATTTT; CDR3aa: CASSLGPFSGNTIYF
v_gene: TRBV7-9; d_gene: -; j_gene: TRBJ2-7; abundance: -; CDR3nt: TGTGCCAGCAGCCTCCCAGAGGGCGGTAGGTACGAGCAGTACTTC; CDR3aa: CASSLPEGGRYEQYF
v_gene: TRBV2; d_gene: TRBD2; j_gene: TRBJ2-3; abundance: -; CDR3nt: TGTGCCAGCGGGACTAGCGGGGGAACGCAGTATTTT; CDR3aa: CASGTSGGTQYF
v_gene: TRBV5-1; d_gene: -; j_gene: TRBJ2-5; abundance: -; CDR3nt: TGCGCCAGCAGCGTTGTCCACGGGGAGACCCAGTACTTC; CDR3aa: CASSVVHGETQYF
v_gene: TRBV29-1; d_gene: -; j_gene: TRBJ2-7; abundance: few; CDR3nt: TGCAGCGTTGAAGCTCCACCTACAGGTTACGAGCAGTACTTC; CDR3aa: CSVEAPPTGYEQYF
v_gene: TRBV5-1; d_gene: TRBD2; j_gene: TRBJ2-7; abundance: -; CDR3nt: TGCGCCAGCAGCCCGGACGGGGGGACCAACTACGAGCAGTACTTC; CDR3aa: CASSPDGGTNYEQYF
v_gene: TRBV12-3/TRBV12-4; d_gene: TRBD1; j_gene: TRBJ1-2; abundance: few; CDR3nt: TGTGCCAGCAGCCCGGACAGGGGCCTTGGCTACACCTTC; CDR3aa: CASSPDRGLGYTF
v_gene: TRBV5-1; d_gene: -; j_gene: TRBJ2-3; abundance: -; CDR3nt: TGCGCCAGCAGCTTGGCTCTCTCCGGTAGTGGAGATACGCAGTATTTT; CDR3aa: CASSLALSGSGDTQYF
v_gene: TRBV18; d_gene: TRBD1; j_gene: TRBJ2-7; abundance: -; CDR3nt: TGTGCCAGCGGCCGGGACAGGGGAATTTACGAGCAGTACTTC; CDR3aa: CASGRDRGIYEQYF
v_gene: TRBV7-9; d_gene: -; j_gene: TRBJ1-2; abundance: -; CDR3nt: TGTGCCAGCGGTGCTGGGCCAATTGGCTACACCTTC; CDR3aa: CASGAGPIGYTF
v_gene: TRBV6-1; d_gene: TRBD2; j_gene: TRBJ2-4; abundance: -; CDR3nt: TGTGCCAGCAGTGAAGTAATTAGCGGGATGAACTTAGCCAAAAACATTCAGTACTTC; CDR3aa: CASSEVISGMNLAKNIQYF
v_gene: TRBV7-2; d_gene: TRBD1; j_gene: TRBJ1-6; abundance: -; CDR3nt: TGTGCCAGCAGGGGACAGTCTTCCTATAATTCACCCCTCCACTTT; CDR3aa: CASRGQSSYNSPLHF
v_gene: TRBV9; d_gene: -; j_gene: TRBJ2-1; abundance: -; CDR3nt: TGTGCCAGCAGCGTAGTTAGCAGGGCAGATGAGCAGTTCTTC; CDR3aa: CASSVVSRADEQFF
v_gene: TRBV7-3; d_gene: TRBD1; j_gene: TRBJ1-1; abundance: few; CDR3nt: TGTGCCAGCAGCTTATCAGGGGGAACTGAAGCTTTCTTT; CDR3aa: CASSLSGGTEAFF
v_gene: TRBV9; d_gene: -; j_gene: TRBJ2-5; abundance: -; CDR3nt: TGTGCCAGCAGCACAGGGAGCAGGGGTGGAGGAGAGACCCAGTACTTC; CDR3aa: CASSTGSRGGGETQYF
v_gene: TRBV27; d_gene: TRBD2; j_gene: TRBJ2-1; abundance: -; CDR3nt: TGTGCCAGCAGTGGACTAGCGGGGGTAAGCTCCTACAATGAGCAGTTCTTC; CDR3aa: CASSGLAGVSSYNEQFF
v_gene: TRBV9; d_gene: -; j_gene: TRBJ2-1; abundance: -; CDR3nt: TGTGCCAGCAGCGTAGGACAACGAGATGAGCAGTTCTTC; CDR3aa: CASSVGQRDEQFF
v_gene: TRBV7-3; d_gene: TRBD1; j_gene: TRBJ1-2; abundance: -; CDR3nt: TGTGCCAGCAGCGGTACAGGGGGCTATGGCTACACCTTC; CDR3aa: CASSGTGGYGYTF
v_gene: TRBV9; d_gene: -; j_gene: TRBJ2-3; abundance: -; CDR3nt: TGTGCCAGCAGCGAGGGGGAAGGCGTAGATACGCAGTATTTT; CDR3aa: CASSEGEGVDTQYF
v_gene: TRBV5-6; d_gene: -; j_gene: TRBJ2-3; abundance: -; CDR3nt: TGTGCCAGCAGTTCCAACTCCGATACGCAGTATTTT; CDR3aa: CASSSNSDTQYF
v_gene: TRBV5-6; d_gene: TRBD1; j_gene: TRBJ2-7; abundance: -; CDR3nt: TGTGCCAGCAGCCTCGGGGCGGGACAGGGAAAATGGGGCGAGCAGTACTTC; CDR3aa: CASSLGAGQGKWGEQYF
v_gene: TRBV10-1; d_gene: -; j_gene: TRBJ1-5; abundance: -; CDR3nt: TGCGCCAGCAACCACCGGGGGGTGGTTGTTTGCAATCAGCCCCAGCATTTT; CDR3aa: CASNHRGVVVCNQPQHF
v_gene: TRBV27; d_gene: TRBD1; j_gene: TRBJ1-1; abundance: -; CDR3nt: TGTGCCACCGGAAAACAGGGGAGCACTGAAGCTTTCTTT; CDR3aa: CATGKQGSTEAFF
v_gene: TRBV29-1; d_gene: TRBD1; j_gene: TRBJ1-1; abundance: -; CDR3nt: TGCAGCGTTGAAAGGACAGGGGGCACTGAAGCTTTCTTT; CDR3aa: CSVERTGGTEAFF
v_gene: TRBV5-1; d_gene: -; j_gene: TRBJ2-1; abundance: -; CDR3nt: TGCGCCAGCAGCTCCACATCAAGTGAGCAGTTCTTC; CDR3aa: CASSSTSSEQFF
v_gene: TRBV7-2; d_gene: TRBD2; j_gene: TRBJ2-2; abundance: -; CDR3nt: TGTGCCAGCAGCTCGGGGGGCGGGGAGCTGTTTTTT; CDR3aa: CASSSGGGELFF
v_gene: TRBV11-2; d_gene: TRBD1; j_gene: TRBJ1-1; abundance: -; CDR3nt: TGTGCCAGCAGCTCCGGACAGGGGAACACTGAAGCTTTCTTT; CDR3aa: CASSSGQGNTEAFF
v_gene: TRBV29-1; d_gene: -; j_gene: TRBJ1-5; abundance: -; CDR3nt: TGCAGCGCTGGGGACCGGACAGAGAGGGACAATCAGCCCCAGCATTTT; CDR3aa: CSAGDRTERDNQPQHF
v_gene: TRBV4-1; d_gene: TRBD1; j_gene: TRBJ1-2; abundance: -; CDR3nt: TGCGCCAGCAGCCAAGTCGCCCCACCAGGGGGCAATGGCTACACCTTC; CDR3aa: CASSQVAPPGGNGYTF
v_gene: TRBV11-2; d_gene: TRBD2; j_gene: TRBJ2-5; abundance: -; CDR3nt: TGTGCCAGCAGCCTCAGCGGGATGGCGGAGACCCAGTACTTC; CDR3aa: CASSLSGMAETQYF
v_gene: TRBV5-5; d_gene: TRBD1; j_gene: TRBJ1-1; abundance: few; CDR3nt: TGTGCCAGCAGCCGAGACCGGGACAGACCTCGGGAAGCTTTCTTT; CDR3aa: CASSRDRDRPREAFF
v_gene: TRBV5-1; d_gene: -; j_gene: TRBJ1-2; abundance: few; CDR3nt: TGCGCCAGCAGCTTGGACCCGCCGGGGTTAGGAGCTAACTATGGCTACACCTTC; CDR3aa: CASSLDPPGLGANYGYTF
v_gene: TRBV7-8; d_gene: TRBD1; j_gene: TRBJ1-6; abundance: -; CDR3nt: TGTGCCAGCAGCGCATCACAGGGGGCGAGGACACCCCTCCACTTT; CDR3aa: CASSASQGARTPLHF
v_gene: TRBV28; d_gene: TRBD1; j_gene: TRBJ1-6; abundance: -; CDR3nt: TGTGCCAGCAGTCTCCCAGGACAGGGGAGCTCCTATAATTCACCCCTCCACTTT; CDR3aa: CASSLPGQGSSYNSPLHF
v_gene: TRBV15; d_gene: -; j_gene: TRBJ2-7; abundance: -; CDR3nt: TGTGCCACCAGCAGAGATTTACGACACCGAACTCCCTACGAGCAGTACTTC; CDR3aa: CATSRDLRHRTPYEQYF
v_gene: TRBV5-4; d_gene: -; j_gene: TRBJ1-1; abundance: once; CDR3nt: TGTGCCAGCAGCTTGGAGTCAGGGATCGACACTGAAGCTTTCTTT; CDR3aa: CASSLESGIDTEAFF
v_gene: TRBV10-3; d_gene: -; j_gene: TRBJ1-5; abundance: -; CDR3nt: TGTGCCATCAGCGGAGATAGCAATCAGCCCCAGCATTTT; CDR3aa: CAISGDSNQPQHF
v_gene: TRBV5-1; d_gene: -; j_gene: TRBJ2-5; abundance: -; CDR3nt: TGCGCCAGCAGCGGAGGAGGTAGCGCCCAAGAGACCCAGTACTTC; CDR3aa: CASSGGGSAQETQYF
v_gene: TRBV10-3; d_gene: TRBD1; j_gene: TRBJ2-3; abundance: -; CDR3nt: TGTGCCATCAGAAGTGACAGGGGCGGTGGCACAGATACGCAGTATTTT; CDR3aa: CAIRSDRGGGTDTQYF
v_gene: TRBV6-6; d_gene: -; j_gene: TRBJ2-5; abundance: -; CDR3nt: TGTGCCAGCAGCCTGGTTTTTCCCCCGGGGACCCAGTACTTC; CDR3aa: CASSLVFPPGTQYF
v_gene: TRBV9; d_gene: -; j_gene: TRBJ2-6; abundance: few; CDR3nt: TGTGCCAGCAGCGTAGGACTGATCAACTCTGGGGCCAACGTCCTGACTTTC; CDR3aa: CASSVGLINSGANVLTF
v_gene: TRBV5-1; d_gene: TRBD1; j_gene: TRBJ1-1; abundance: -; CDR3nt: TGCGCCAGCAGCCCTACCGGGACAGGCAACACTGAAGCTTTCTTT; CDR3aa: CASSPTGTGNTEAFF
v_gene: TRBV5-4; d_gene: -; j_gene: TRBJ2-1; abundance: -; CDR3nt: TGTGCCAGCAGCCCCGGAGAACGACCTTACAATGAGCAGTTCTTC; CDR3aa: CASSPGERPYNEQFF
v_gene: TRBV4-2; d_gene: TRBD1; j_gene: TRBJ1-4; abundance: -; CDR3nt: TGTGCCAGCAGCCAAGAGGTGGCGACAGGGACTAATGAAAAACTGTTTTTT; CDR3aa: CASSQEVATGTNEKLFF
v_gene: TRBV6-5; d_gene: -; j_gene: TRBJ1-4; abundance: -; CDR3nt: TGTGCCAGCATCCGCCCCGGCGGCGAAAAACTGTTTTTT; CDR3aa: CASIRPGGEKLFF
v_gene: TRBV4-3; d_gene: -; j_gene: TRBJ1-5; abundance: few; CDR3nt: TGCGCCAGCAGCCAAGAGGGGGGTCAGCCCCAGCATTTT; CDR3aa: CASSQEGGQPQHF